A selection of T cell receptor beta chains follows, all from one sample in a study of shared clonotypes between healthy human individuals. Produced via immunoSEQ multiplex PCR; TCRdb's table is partial and in-frame only. The table records 150,000 to 200,000 clones, about 66% of them present only once. Sequences were obtained from memory CD4+ T cells sorted from blood. All receptors come from a man aged 30 to 45 in good health. Both conserved end residues are part of each CDR3. A D gene is named only where the DNA matches it firmly. Expanded clones get a size class; other rows say once, few or many, or leave the size out.

TRBV11-2	TRBJ2-1	.	TRBD2	TGTGCCAGCAGCCCTATAGCGGGAGGGAATGAGCAGTTCTTC	CASSPIAGGNEQFF
TRBV7-3	TRBJ2-5	.	TRBD2	TGTGCCAGCAGCTTAGCTAGCGGGGGGAAAGAGACCCAGTACTTC	CASSLASGGKETQYF
TRBV5-4	TRBJ2-7	.	TRBD2	TGTGCCAGCAGCCGGCGGGAGGGCGGCGAGCAGTACTTC	CASSRREGGEQYF
TRBV27	TRBJ2-7	few	.	TGTGCCAGCAGTTTACATGCCCGCGGGACGGTTACCTACGAGCAGTACTTC	CASSLHARGTVTYEQYF
TRBV10-3	TRBJ2-2	.	.	TGTGCCATCAGCGGAAGTTGGGACACCGGGGAGCTGTTTTTT	CAISGSWDTGELFF
TRBV18	TRBJ2-1	few	TRBD1	TGTGCCAGCTCAGGGACAGGGGGGAATGAGCAGTTCTTC	CASSGTGGNEQFF
TRBV14	TRBJ1-2	.	.	TGTGCCAGCAGCCAGGGGACGGTTGGCTACACCTTC	CASSQGTVGYTF
TRBV6-1	TRBJ2-7	.	.	TGTGCCAGCAAGCTCGCCGGGACCCCCCACGAGCAGTACTTC	CASKLAGTPHEQYF
TRBV4-3	TRBJ2-2	many	.	TGCGCCAGCAGCCTCGAGTTGCGTGCCGGGGAGCTGTTTTTT	CASSLELRAGELFF
TRBV6-5	TRBJ2-7	.	.	TGTGCCAGCAGTAGACGGGAGCTCTACTACGAGCAGTACTTC	CASSRRELYYEQYF
TRBV5-1	TRBJ1-4	.	.	TGCGCCAGCAGCTTGGGGACAGTCGGCGGTGAAAAACTGTTTTTT	CASSLGTVGGEKLFF
TRBV4-1	TRBJ1-4	.	.	TGCGCCAGCAGCCGCACCCAGGGCGGGTGGGGTGAAAAACTGTTTTTT	CASSRTQGGWGEKLFF
TRBV30	TRBJ2-7	.	TRBD1	TGTGCCTGGAGCGGTACAGGGGGACACTACGAGCAGTACTTC	CAWSGTGGHYEQYF
TRBV7-8	TRBJ2-3	few	.	TGTGCCAGCAGCTTAGTGTGGGTATATACGCAGTATTTT	CASSLVWVYTQYF
TRBV9	TRBJ2-2	.	TRBD1	TGTGCCAGCAGCGGTTATTGGACAGGGGGCACTAACACCGGGGAGCTGTTTTTT	CASSGYWTGGTNTGELFF
TRBV28	TRBJ2-7	.	.	TGTGCCAGCAAAATTTCCGCTGAGCAGTACTTC	CASKISAEQYF
TRBV18	TRBJ1-4	.	TRBD1	TGTGCCAGCTCACCGCTGACAGGGGGCGGCCCCCTTAATGAAAAACTGTTTTTT	CASSPLTGGGPLNEKLFF
TRBV19	TRBJ2-1	.	TRBD2	TGTGCCAGTAGTATCCGGACTAGCGGTTACAATGAGCAGTTCTTC	CASSIRTSGYNEQFF
TRBV10-3	TRBJ2-2	once	.	TGTGCCATCAGTGCCGGTAACGGCGGGGAGCTGTTTTTT	CAISAGNGGELFF
TRBV21-1	TRBJ2-7	.	.	TGTGCCAGCAGCAAAGCGCTTTTGGCGGATACTTACGAGCAGTACTTC	CASSKALLADTYEQYF
TRBV27	TRBJ2-1	.	TRBD2	TGTGCCAGCGGACGGGACTACAATGGGCAGTTCTTC	CASGRDYNGQFF
TRBV6-5	TRBJ2-3	.	TRBD1	TGTGCCAGCAGTCAGACAGGGTTGGCGGCAGATACGCAGTATTTT	CASSQTGLAADTQYF
TRBV5-4	TRBJ2-1	.	.	TGTGCCAGCAGCTTGGCCGGGTTAATCAACAATGAGCAGTTCTTC	CASSLAGLINNEQFF
TRBV5-1	TRBJ2-7	.	TRBD2	TGCGCCAGCACTAGCGGGAGCGTATCCTACGAGCAGTACTTC	CASTSGSVSYEQYF
TRBV7-8	TRBJ2-5	.	TRBD1	TGTGCCAGCAGCTCGACAGGGACCCAAGAGACCCAGTACTTC	CASSSTGTQETQYF
TRBV30	TRBJ1-5	.	.	TGTGCCTGGACAGCCGGGCTCCGCGGGCAGCCCCAGCATTTT	CAWTAGLRGQPQHF
TRBV29-1	TRBJ2-5	once	TRBD1	TGCAGCGTTGGCGGACAGGGGGCCGGACAGACCCAGTACTTC	CSVGGQGAGQTQYF
TRBV9	TRBJ1-1	.	.	TGTGCCAGCAGCGCACAGGGCGGCACTGAAGCTTTCTTT	CASSAQGGTEAFF
TRBV11-2	TRBJ2-1	once	TRBD2	TGTGCCAGCAGCTTAGAGATGACTAGCGGGAGCTACAATGAGCAGTTCTTC	CASSLEMTSGSYNEQFF
TRBV10-2	TRBJ2-7	few	.	TGCGCCAGCAGTGAGTTTCAGAATACCTACGAGCAGTACTTC	CASSEFQNTYEQYF
TRBV11-2	TRBJ1-3	once	.	TGTGCCAGCAGCTTAGAGCGGAGAAACACCATATATTTT	CASSLERRNTIYF
TRBV10-2	TRBJ2-7	many	TRBD2	TGCGCCAGCAGTGTACCCGGGACTAGTTTATCCTTTGGCTACGAGCAGTACTTC	CASSVPGTSLSFGYEQYF
TRBV15	TRBJ2-7	few	.	TGTGCCACCAGCAGAGCAGGGGGGTCCTACGAGCAGTACTTC	CATSRAGGSYEQYF
TRBV14	TRBJ1-1	.	.	TGTGCCAGCAGCCACAGTTCGTACCAAGAAGCTTTCTTT	CASSHSSYQEAFF
TRBV2	TRBJ2-7	.	.	TGTGCCAGCCCCGGAGTTAGGGCATCGTCCTACGAGCAGTACTTC	CASPGVRASSYEQYF
TRBV5-3	TRBJ1-5	.	.	TGTGCCAGAAGCCGCGGTAAGGGGCACGATAGCAATCAGCCCCAGCATTTT	CARSRGKGHDSNQPQHF
TRBV5-1	TRBJ2-1	.	.	TGCGCCAGCAGCTTGAATTCCCGGTACTACAATGAGCAGTTCTTC	CASSLNSRYYNEQFF
TRBV25-1	TRBJ2-3	.	.	TGTGCCGTCCGGTTAAGCACAGATACGCAGTATTTT	CAVRLSTDTQYF
TRBV5-5	TRBJ2-7	.	.	TGTGCCAGCAGCTTTGTCGTTTCCTACGAGCAGTACTTC	CASSFVVSYEQYF
TRBV19	TRBJ1-2	.	TRBD1	TGTGCCAGTAGTACAGGGGGAGACTGGTATGGCTACACCTTC	CASSTGGDWYGYTF
TRBV9	TRBJ2-3	.	TRBD2	TGTGCCAGCAGCGTAGCGGGTACTAGCGGGAGCTTCGGTACGCAGTATTTT	CASSVAGTSGSFGTQYF
TRBV7-6	TRBJ2-3	.	TRBD2	TGTGCAACCACGGGAGGCCATGGGGATACGCAGTATTTT	CATTGGHGDTQYF
TRBV6-6	TRBJ2-7	.	.	TGTGCCAGCAGTTCCCCGACCAGAGGCAGCTACGAGCAGTACTTC	CASSSPTRGSYEQYF